The 3 T cell receptor beta chains below all came from one sample that was sequenced in a study of regulatory T cells. The PCR used 52 TRBV and 13 TRBJ primers. TCRdb's table, derived via immunoSEQ multiplex PCR, lists solely in-frame clones and lacks some. This sample has some 38,000 clones, with 89% found just once. The antigens of these receptors remain unknown. Regarding the study as a whole: In CD3G-deficient patients, conventional CD4+ T cells were enriched for hydrophobic CDR3 residues at positions 6 and 7.

The sequenced material came from conventional CD4+ T cells sorted from blood. Source of these receptors: a person in their late teens or twenties with CD3G deficiency.

The chain is built from TRBV10-3 and TRBJ2-3; 9 bases fit TRBD1. Germline V gene sequence: CDR1 ENHRY, CDR2 SYGVKD. This CDR3 is 15 amino acids long. V shed 10 bases, J shed 2 bases, and the junction held 10 bases outside the gene matches. CDR3 amino acids: CATALNRGHTDTQYF. CDR3 DNA sequence: TGTGCCACCGCCCTGAACAGGGGGCACACAGATACGCAGTATTTT.

V and J are TRBV28 and TRBJ2-1, with TRBD2 matching 9 bases. Per germline, CDR1 MDHEN and CDR2 SYDVKM. The CDR3 extends over 15 amino acids. With 4 bases clipped from V and 8 bases from J, the junction kept 9 bases outside the gene matches. CDR3 sequence: CASSSPSGRRYEQFF. CDR3 bases: TGTGCCAGCAGTTCCCCGAGCGGGAGGAGGTATGAGCAGTTCTTC.

The chain recombines TRBV25-1 with TRBJ2-7, with a tentative D call TRBD2 (5 bases). V was shortened by 0 bases and J by 2 bases, with 11 bases between the two germline ends. The CDR3 is 15 amino acids. Per the germline V gene, CDR1 is MGHDK and CDR2 is SYGVNS. Here the CDR3 DNA reads TGTGCCAGCAGTGAATATCGGGGAGTCACCTACGAGCAGTACTTC. Translated: CASSEYRGVTYEQYF.